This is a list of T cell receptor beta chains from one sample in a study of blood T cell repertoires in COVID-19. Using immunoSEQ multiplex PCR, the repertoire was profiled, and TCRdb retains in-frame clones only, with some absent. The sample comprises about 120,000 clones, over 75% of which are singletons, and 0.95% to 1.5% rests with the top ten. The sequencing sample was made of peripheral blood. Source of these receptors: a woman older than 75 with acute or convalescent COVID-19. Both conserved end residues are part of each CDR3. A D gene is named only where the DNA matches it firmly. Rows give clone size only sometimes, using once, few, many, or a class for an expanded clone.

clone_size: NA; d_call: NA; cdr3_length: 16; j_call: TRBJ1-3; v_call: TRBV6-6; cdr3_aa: CASSPTTEYSGNTIYF; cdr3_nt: TGTGCCAGCAGTCCAACGACGGAGTACTCTGGAAACACCATATATTTT
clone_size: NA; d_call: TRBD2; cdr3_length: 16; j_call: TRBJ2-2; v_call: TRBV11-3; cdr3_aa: CASSRGTSGSPGELFF; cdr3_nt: TGTGCCAGCAGCCGAGGGACTAGCGGGAGTCCCGGGGAGCTGTTTTTT
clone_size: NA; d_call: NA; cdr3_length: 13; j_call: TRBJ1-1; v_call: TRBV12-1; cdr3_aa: CAGQVLMNTEAFF; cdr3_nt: TGTGCCGGTCAGGTTTTAATGAACACTGAAGCTTTCTTT
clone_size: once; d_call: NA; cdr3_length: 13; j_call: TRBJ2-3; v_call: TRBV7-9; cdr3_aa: CASSQGSTDTQYF; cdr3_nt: TGTGCCAGCAGTCAGGGTAGCACAGATACGCAGTATTTT
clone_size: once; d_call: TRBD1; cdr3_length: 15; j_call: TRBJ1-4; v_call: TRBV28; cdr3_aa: CASSPGDRSNEKLFF; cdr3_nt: TGTGCCAGCAGTCCGGGGGACAGATCTAATGAAAAACTGTTTTTT
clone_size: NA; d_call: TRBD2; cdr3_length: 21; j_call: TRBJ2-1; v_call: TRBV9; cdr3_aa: CASSVGWGGLAGVGSYNEQFF; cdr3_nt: TGTGCCAGCAGCGTAGGATGGGGGGGACTAGCGGGAGTCGGGTCCTACAATGAGCAGTTCTTC
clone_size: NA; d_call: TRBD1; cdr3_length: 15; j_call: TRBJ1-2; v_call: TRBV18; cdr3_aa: CASSPRGQGAYGYTF; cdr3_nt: TGTGCCAGCTCACCGAGGGGACAGGGGGCCTATGGCTACACCTTC
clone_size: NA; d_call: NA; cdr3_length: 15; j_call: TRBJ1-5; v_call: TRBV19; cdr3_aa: CASSIDAGNNQPQHF; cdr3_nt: TGTGCCAGTAGTATAGACGCAGGGAACAATCAGCCCCAGCATTTT
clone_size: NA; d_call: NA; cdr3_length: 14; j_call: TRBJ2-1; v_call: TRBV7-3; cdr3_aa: CASSLGARFDEQFF; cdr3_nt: TGTGCCAGCAGCTTGGGGGCTCGATTCGATGAGCAGTTCTTC
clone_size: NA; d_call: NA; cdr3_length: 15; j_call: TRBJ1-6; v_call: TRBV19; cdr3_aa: CASSIAGQILPPLHF; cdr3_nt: TGTGCCAGTAGTATAGCGGGACAAATTTTGCCACCCCTCCACTTT
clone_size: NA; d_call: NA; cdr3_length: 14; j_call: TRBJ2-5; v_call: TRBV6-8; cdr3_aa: CASSLPPWWETQYF; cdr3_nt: TGTGCCAGCAGCCTACCCCCGTGGTGGGAGACCCAGTACTTC
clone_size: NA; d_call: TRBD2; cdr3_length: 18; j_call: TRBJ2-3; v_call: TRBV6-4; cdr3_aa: CASSVASGGPASTDTQYF; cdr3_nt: TGTGCCAGCAGTGTGGCTAGCGGGGGACCCGCTAGCACAGATACGCAGTATTTT
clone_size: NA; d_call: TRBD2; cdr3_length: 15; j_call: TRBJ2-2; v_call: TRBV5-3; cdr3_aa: CAGPGGAANTGELFF; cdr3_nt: TGTGCCGGCCCGGGGGGGGCCGCGAACACCGGGGAGCTGTTTTTT
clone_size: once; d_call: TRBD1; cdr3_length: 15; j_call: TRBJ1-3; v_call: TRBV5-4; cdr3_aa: CASSSTGEKRNTIYF; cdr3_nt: TGTGCCAGCAGCTCTACAGGGGAAAAAAGAAACACCATATATTTT
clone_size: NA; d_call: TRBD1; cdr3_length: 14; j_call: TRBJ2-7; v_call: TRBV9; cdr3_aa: CASTQGANWDEQYF; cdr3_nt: TGTGCCAGCACTCAGGGGGCCAATTGGGACGAGCAGTACTTC
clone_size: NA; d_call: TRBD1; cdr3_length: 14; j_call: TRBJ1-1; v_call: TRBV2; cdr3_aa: CASTLDRRTTEAFF; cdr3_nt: TGTGCCAGCACCCTGGACAGGCGGACCACTGAAGCTTTCTTT
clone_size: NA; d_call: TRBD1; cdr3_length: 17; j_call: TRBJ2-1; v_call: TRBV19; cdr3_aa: CASTPPRGQGLYNEQFF; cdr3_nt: TGTGCCAGTACCCCTCCGCGGGGACAGGGCCTTTACAATGAGCAGTTCTTC
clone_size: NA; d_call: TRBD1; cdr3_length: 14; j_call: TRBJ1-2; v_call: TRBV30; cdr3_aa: CAWSSDRVNYGYTF; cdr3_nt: TGTGCCTGGAGCTCCGACAGGGTTAACTATGGCTACACCTTC
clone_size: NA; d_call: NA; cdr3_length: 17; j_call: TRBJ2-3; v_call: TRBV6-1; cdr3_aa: CASSEARAGKQTDTQYF; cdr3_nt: TGTGCCAGCAGTGAAGCGCGGGCAGGCAAGCAAACAGATACGCAGTATTTT
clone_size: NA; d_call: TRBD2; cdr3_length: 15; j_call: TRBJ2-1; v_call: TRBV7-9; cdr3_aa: CASSLTPMAGVEQFF; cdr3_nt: TGTGCCAGCAGCTTAACCCCTATGGCGGGGGTTGAGCAGTTCTTC
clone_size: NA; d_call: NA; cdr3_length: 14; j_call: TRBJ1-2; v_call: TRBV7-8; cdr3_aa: CASSEQGANYGYTF; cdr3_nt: TGTGCCAGCAGCGAACAGGGAGCTAACTATGGCTACACCTTC
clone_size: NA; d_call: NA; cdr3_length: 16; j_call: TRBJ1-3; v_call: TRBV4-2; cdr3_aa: CASSRSLGSSGNTIYF; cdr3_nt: TGTGCCAGCAGCCGCTCGCTGGGCAGCTCTGGAAACACCATATATTTT
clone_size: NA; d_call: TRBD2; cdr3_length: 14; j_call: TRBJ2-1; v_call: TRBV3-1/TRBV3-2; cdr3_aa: CASSQGQTSGRRFF; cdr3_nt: TGTGCCAGCAGCCAAGGCCAGACTAGCGGGAGACGGTTCTTC
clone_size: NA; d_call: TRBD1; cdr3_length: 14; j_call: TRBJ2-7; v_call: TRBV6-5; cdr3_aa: CASSYRDRAYEQYF; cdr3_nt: TGTGCCAGCAGTTACCGGGACAGAGCCTACGAGCAGTACTTC
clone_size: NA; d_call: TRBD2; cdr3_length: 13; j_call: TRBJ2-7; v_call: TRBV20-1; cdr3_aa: CSASPGGGGEQYF; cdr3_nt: TGCAGTGCTAGTCCCGGCGGGGGGGGCGAGCAGTACTTC
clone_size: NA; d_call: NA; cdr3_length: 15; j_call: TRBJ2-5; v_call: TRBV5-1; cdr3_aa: CASSLEIGVLETQYF; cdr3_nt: TGCGCCAGCAGCTTGGAGATAGGGGTTCTAGAGACCCAGTACTTC
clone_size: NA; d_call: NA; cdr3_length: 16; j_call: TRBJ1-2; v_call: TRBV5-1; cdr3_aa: CAPRAAGGRGDYGYTF; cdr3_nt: TGCGCCCCCCGCGCCGCGGGGGGGCGAGGGGACTATGGCTACACCTTC
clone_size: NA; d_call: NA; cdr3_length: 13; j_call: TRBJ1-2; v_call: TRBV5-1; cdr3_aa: CASSLAGERGYTF; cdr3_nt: TGCGCCAGCAGCTTGGCAGGGGAAAGAGGCTACACCTTC
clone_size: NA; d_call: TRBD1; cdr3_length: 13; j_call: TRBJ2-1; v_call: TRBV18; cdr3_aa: CASSPQGANEQFF; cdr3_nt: TGTGCCAGCTCACCACAGGGGGCGAATGAGCAGTTCTTC
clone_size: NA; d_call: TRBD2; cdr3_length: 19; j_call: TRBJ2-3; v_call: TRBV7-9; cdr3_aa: CASSLGGLAGVPSTDTQYF; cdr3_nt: TGTGCCAGCAGCTTAGGAGGGCTAGCGGGAGTCCCCAGCACAGATACGCAGTATTTT
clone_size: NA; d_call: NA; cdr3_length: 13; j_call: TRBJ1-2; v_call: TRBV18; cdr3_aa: CASSQQDRYGYTF; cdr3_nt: TGTGCCAGCTCACAACAGGACCGCTATGGCTACACCTTC
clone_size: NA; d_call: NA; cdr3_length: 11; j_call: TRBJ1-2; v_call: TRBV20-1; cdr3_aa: CSASSRDGYTF; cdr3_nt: TGCAGTGCTAGCTCCAGGGATGGCTACACCTTC
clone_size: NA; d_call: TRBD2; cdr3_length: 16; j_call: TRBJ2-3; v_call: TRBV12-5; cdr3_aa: CASGLIASGYTDTQYF; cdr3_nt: TGTGCTAGTGGTTTGATTGCTAGCGGATACACAGATACGCAGTATTTT
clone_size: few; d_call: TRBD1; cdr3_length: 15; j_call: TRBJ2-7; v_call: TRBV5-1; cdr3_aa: CASSLGGTGTYEQYF; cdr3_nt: TGCGCCAGCAGCTTGGGGGGGACAGGAACCTACGAGCAGTACTTC
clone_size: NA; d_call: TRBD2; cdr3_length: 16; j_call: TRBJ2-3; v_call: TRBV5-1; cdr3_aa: CASSLLAGGTTDTQYF; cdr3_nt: TGCGCCAGCAGCTTATTAGCGGGGGGTACAACAGATACGCAGTATTTT
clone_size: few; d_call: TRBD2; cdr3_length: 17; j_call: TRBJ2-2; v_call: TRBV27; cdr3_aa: CASSLSRLAVNTGELFF; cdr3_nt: TGTGCCAGCAGTTTATCGCGGCTAGCGGTGAACACCGGGGAGCTGTTTTTT
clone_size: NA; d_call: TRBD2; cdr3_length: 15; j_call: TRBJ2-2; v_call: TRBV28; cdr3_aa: CASSFIAGAGGELFF; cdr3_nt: TGTGCCAGCAGTTTTATAGCGGGGGCTGGCGGGGAGCTGTTTTTT
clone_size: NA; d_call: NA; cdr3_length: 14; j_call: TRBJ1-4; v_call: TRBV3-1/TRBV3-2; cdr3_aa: CASSRAATNEKLFF; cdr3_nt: TGTGCCAGCAGCCGAGCTGCAACTAATGAAAAACTGTTTTTT
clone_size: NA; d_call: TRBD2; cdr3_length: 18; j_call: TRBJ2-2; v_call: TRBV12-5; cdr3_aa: CASGLVVPSGGRTGELFF; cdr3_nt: TGTGCTAGTGGTTTGGTAGTTCCCAGCGGGGGACGAACCGGGGAGCTGTTTTTT
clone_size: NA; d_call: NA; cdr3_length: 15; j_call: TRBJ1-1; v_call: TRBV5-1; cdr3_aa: CASSLDIGGNTEAFF; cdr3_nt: TGCGCCAGCAGCTTGGACATAGGGGGGAACACTGAAGCTTTCTTT
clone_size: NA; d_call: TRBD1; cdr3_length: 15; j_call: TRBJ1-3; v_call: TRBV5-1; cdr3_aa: CASSFTGGSGNTIYF; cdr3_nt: TGCGCCAGCAGCTTTACAGGGGGCTCTGGAAACACCATATATTTT
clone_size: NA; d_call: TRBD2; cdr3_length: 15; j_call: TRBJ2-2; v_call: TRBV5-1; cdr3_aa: CASSLVDSGGGELFF; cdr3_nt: TGCGCCAGCAGCTTGGTTGACTCGGGAGGCGGGGAGCTGTTTTTT